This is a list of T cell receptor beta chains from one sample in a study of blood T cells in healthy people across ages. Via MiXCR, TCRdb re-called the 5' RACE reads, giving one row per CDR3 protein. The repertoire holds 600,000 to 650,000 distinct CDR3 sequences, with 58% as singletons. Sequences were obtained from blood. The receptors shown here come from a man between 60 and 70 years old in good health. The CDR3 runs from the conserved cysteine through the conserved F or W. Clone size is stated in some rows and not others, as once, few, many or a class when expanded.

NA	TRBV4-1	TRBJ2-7	CASSQGETYEQYF
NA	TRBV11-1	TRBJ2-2	CASSLIAGALSTGELFF
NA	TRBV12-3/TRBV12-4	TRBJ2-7	CASSLNGQPYEQYF
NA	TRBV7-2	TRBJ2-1	CASSYDASSSYNEQFF
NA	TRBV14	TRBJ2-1	CASSQRVGDRFF
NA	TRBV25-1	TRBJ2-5	CASSGGAGALYDEQYF
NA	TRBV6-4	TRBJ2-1	CASSGGSGTYNEQFF
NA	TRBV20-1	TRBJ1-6	CSAPVDRLTGNSPLHF
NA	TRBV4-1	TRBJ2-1	CASSPYLLRDSDYNEQFF
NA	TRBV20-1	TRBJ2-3	CSAGTTYTDTQYF
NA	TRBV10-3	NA	CAISVRPEETQYF
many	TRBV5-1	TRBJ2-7	CASSLGLGLYEQYF
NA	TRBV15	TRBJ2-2	CATSWTGNTGELFF
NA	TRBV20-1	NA	CSESQGARETQYF
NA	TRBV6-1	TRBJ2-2	CASSPHGETSPNTGELFF
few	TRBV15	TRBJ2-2	CATSRDTGELFF
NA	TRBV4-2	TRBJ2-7	CASSQEPLLAGDSYEQYF
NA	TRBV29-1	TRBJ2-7	CSVGQGVGEQYF
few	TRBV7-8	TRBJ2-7	CASSLQQYEQYF
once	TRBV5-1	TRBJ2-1	CASSLSRYRDEQFF
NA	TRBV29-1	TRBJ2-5	CSVDLPGPGPWQTQYF
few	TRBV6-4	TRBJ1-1	CASSQAPGTEAFF
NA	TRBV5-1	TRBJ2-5	CASSFFEETQYF
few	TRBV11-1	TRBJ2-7	CASSNRDMNYEQYF
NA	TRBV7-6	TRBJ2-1	CASSSGGRYNEQFF
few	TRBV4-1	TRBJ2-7	CASSQEPVRPYEQYF
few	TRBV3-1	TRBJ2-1	CASSPRLAGGSYNEQFF
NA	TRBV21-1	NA	CANLQRGTRRSCEQYF
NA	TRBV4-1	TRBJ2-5	CASSPWGTFQETQYF
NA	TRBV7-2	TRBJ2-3	CASSSPTSGPTDTQYF
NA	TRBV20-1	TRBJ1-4	CSARRGVEKLFF
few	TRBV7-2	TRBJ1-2	CASSSGPHNYGYTF
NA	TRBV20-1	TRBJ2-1	CSARDPGGDSYNEQFF
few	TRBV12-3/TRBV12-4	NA	CAGKLTGESHEQYF
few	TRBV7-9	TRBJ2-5	CASSFQPQRGETQYF
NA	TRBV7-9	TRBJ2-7	CASSFGNSGSSYEQYF
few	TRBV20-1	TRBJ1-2	CSASHQGQGPKGYTF
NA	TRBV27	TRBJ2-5	CASSNGGGRTQYF
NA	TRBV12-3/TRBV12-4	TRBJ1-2	CASSRGREGYTF
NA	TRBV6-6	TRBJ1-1	CASSYGLSNTEAFF